This TCR beta chain was captured in a study of blood T cell repertoires in COVID-19 (dated by TCRdb to 2020 to 2021). In terms of the full investigation: Samples covering the acute and convalescent phases of COVID-19 were provided by collaborators in the United States, Italy and Spain. The material from the prospective study consisted of cDNA or gDNA derived from T cells, B-cell-depleted T cells, or PBMCs. The dataset comprised deeply sampled blood TCRbeta repertoires from subjects exposed to, actively infected with, or recovered from COVID-19. The repertoires were released in a freely available public database intended as a resource for research on the immune response to SARS-CoV-2. The samples were drawn from the first 160 participants of the ongoing ImmuneRACE study and from 1,254 subjects provided by 6 global collaborators. A de-identified subject ID, COVID-19 status, age in years and sex were almost always included in the sample metadata. Where available, HLA class I and class II types were taken from metadata supplied by the sample provider and were not determined by assay-based typing. Study-wide conclusions, independent of this receptor: Clinical and demographic metadata were provided uncurated, with the amount varying by source and participant.

Deletion took 6 bases off V and 4 bases off J, with a span of 9 bases between the germline ends. Via the germline V gene, CDR1 is SGHVS and CDR2 FQNEAQ. Taken from cysteine to phenylalanine, the CDR3 has 13 residues. The kept DNA is CDR3 alone, 39 bases in frame from the first base. TCRbeta CDR3 regions were amplified from genomic DNA using the immunoSEQ Assay, a bias-controlled multiplex PCR. The source study handled its data this way. Nucleated cell counts per sample were estimated from amplification of reference gene primers within the assay. Sequence reads were collapsed and filtered to measure the absolute abundance of every unique TCRbeta CDR3 rearrangement. For each sample, productive Simpson clonality was calculated as the square root of Simpson's diversity index across productive rearrangements. In its TCRdb copy, this immuneACCESS table keeps in-frame sequences only and misses some clones. Where compared with another copy, unresolved V genes explain less than half of these, and the others have no known cause. That table supplies the V and J calls and clone size; D and trimming were determined from the DNA. The sample has some 170,000 clones on record, about nine tenths of them singletons. The top ten clonotypes cover 3.5% to 4% of the sample.

As to this clone: No antigen is known for it. One base away there is no much larger clone; base qualities are not given.

Samples from volunteer blood donors who had recovered from COVID-19 were contributed by a second Seattle source. The collaborating institutions used their own protocols to collect whole blood in K2EDTA tubes. For TCRbeta analysis, collaborator samples were shipped as frozen whole blood, as isolated PBMCs, or as DNA extracted from either sample type. This receptor was identified in a woman aged 55-70 years who had recovered from COVID-19. The sample consisted of peripheral blood. The rearrangement combines TRBV7-8 with TRBJ2-2; the D gene is possibly TRBD2, with 6 bases matching. The bases read TGTGCCAGCAGGACTAGGGGCACCGGGGAGCTGTTTTTT. This translates into CASRTRGTGELFF.